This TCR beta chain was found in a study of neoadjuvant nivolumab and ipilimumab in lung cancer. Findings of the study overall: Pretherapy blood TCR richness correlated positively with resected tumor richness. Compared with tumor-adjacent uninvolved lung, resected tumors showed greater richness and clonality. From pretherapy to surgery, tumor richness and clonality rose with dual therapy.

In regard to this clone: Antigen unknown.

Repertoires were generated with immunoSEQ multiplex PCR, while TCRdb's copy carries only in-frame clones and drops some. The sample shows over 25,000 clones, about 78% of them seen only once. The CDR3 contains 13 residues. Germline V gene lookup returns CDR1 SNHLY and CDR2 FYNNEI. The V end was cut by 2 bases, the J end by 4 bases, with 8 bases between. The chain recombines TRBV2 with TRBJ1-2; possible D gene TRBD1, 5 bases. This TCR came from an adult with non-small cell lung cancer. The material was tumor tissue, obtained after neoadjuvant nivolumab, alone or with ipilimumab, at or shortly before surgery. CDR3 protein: CASSEQGSYGYTF. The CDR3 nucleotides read TGTGCCAGCAGTGAACAGGGCTCCTATGGCTACACCTTC.